This T cell receptor (beta chain) was sequenced during a study of cytomegalovirus exposure and HLA in healthy donors. In regard to this clone: Its antigen is not known.

Study results and caveats: Roughly 170 TCR beta chains were listed as cytomegalovirus-associated.

Method: immunoSEQ multiplex PCR; TCRdb's copy keeps in-frame clones and lacks some. The sample consists of some 260,000 clones, roughly 87% of them appearing once. This CDR3 has 17 amino acids. Deletions cut 3 bases from V and 8 bases from J, with 22 bases between. Germline loops: CDR1 MNHEY, CDR2 SMNVEV (reference sequence). The rearrangement joins TRBV27 to TRBJ1-4; tentative D call: TRBD1 (5 bases). Sequencing input: PBMCs. The sequence was collected from a woman aged 25 to 39 in good health and CMV-seronegative. For the CDR3, the DNA is TGTGCCAGCAGTTTTAATCGGGGGGACGCCTTTCAGGAAAAACTGTTTTTT. It yields the protein CASSFNRGDAFQEKLFF.